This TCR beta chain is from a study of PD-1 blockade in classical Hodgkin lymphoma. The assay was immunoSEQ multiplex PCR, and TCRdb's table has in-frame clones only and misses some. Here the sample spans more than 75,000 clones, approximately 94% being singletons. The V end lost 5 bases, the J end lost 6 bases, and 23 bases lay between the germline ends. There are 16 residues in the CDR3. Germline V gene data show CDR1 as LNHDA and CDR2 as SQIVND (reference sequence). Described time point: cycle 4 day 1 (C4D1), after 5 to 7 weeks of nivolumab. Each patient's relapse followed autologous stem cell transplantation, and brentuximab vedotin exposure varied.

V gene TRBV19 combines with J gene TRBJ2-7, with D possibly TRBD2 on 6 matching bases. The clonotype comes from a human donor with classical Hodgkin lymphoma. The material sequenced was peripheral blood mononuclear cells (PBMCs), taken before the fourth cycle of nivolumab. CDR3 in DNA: TGTGCCAGTAGTTCTACCTCGGGACCCCGGGGAGGCGAGCAGTACTTC. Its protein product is CASSSTSGPRGGEQYF.